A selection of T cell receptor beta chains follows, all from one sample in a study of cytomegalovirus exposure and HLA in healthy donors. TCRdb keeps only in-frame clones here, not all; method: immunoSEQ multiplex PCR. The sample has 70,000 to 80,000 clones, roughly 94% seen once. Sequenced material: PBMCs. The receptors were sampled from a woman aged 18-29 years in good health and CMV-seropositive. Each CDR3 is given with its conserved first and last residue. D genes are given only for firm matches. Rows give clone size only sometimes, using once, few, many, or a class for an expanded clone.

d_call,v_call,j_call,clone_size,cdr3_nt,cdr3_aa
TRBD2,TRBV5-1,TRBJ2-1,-,TGCGCCAGCAGCATTAGCGGGAGGGCCGATGAGCAGTTCTTC,CASSISGRADEQFF
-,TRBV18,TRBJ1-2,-,TGTGCCAGCTCACCGCGGGACCCACCGACGGATGGCTACACCTTC,CASSPRDPPTDGYTF
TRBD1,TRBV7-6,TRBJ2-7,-,TGTGCCAGCAGCCCAGGGACAGGGACCTACGAGCAGTACTTC,CASSPGTGTYEQYF
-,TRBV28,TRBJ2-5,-,TGTGCCAGCAGTTTGGGGGGAAAAGAGACCCAGTACTTC,CASSLGGKETQYF
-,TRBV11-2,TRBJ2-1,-,TGTGCCAGCAGCTTAGGGACTATCAATGAGCAGTTCTTC,CASSLGTINEQFF
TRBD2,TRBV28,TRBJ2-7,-,TGTGCCAGCAGTTTAGTGGCTAGCGGGAGACAGGGCTCCTACGAGCAGTACTTC,CASSLVASGRQGSYEQYF
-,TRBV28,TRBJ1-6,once,TGTGCCAGCAGTTTCCTCCGGGACTGGAATAATTCACCCCTCCACTTT,CASSFLRDWNNSPLHF
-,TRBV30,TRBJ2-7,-,TGTGCCTGGAGTGACGGACTGGGTGGCGAGCAGTACTTC,CAWSDGLGGEQYF
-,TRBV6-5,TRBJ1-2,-,TGTGCCAGCAGTTATCCCGACAGGCCCTATGGCTACACCTTC,CASSYPDRPYGYTF
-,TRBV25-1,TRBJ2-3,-,TGTGCCAGCAGTGAATACGAGGGGGGCACAGATACGCAGTATTTT,CASSEYEGGTDTQYF
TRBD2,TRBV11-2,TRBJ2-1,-,TGTGCCAGCAGCCCCCCGGGACTAGCGGGCCAGGAGCAGTTCTTC,CASSPPGLAGQEQFF
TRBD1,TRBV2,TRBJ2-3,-,TGTGCCAGCAGTGAGACAGGGATTCCGTATTTT,CASSETGIPYF
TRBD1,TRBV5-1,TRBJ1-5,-,TGCGCCAGCAGCCAAGGACAGGGTGGCAATCAGCCCCAGCATTTT,CASSQGQGGNQPQHF
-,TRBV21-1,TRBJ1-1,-,TGTGCCAGCAGCAGTCCGGACAGCATGAACACTGAAGCTTTCTTT,CASSSPDSMNTEAFF
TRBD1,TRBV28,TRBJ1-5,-,TGTGCCAGCAGAATCCTCCGGACCAACAGGGAGAGGGGGCTCAATCAGCCCCAGCATTTT,CASRILRTNRERGLNQPQHF
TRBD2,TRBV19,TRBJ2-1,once,TGTGCCAGTAGTACTCGACTAGCGGGTGACAATGAGCAGTTCTTC,CASSTRLAGDNEQFF
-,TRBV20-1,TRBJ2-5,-,TGCAGTGCCGAACTTCGTGAGACCCAGTACTTC,CSAELRETQYF
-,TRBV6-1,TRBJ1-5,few,TGTGCCAGCAGTGAATCAGGGGACAATCAGCCCCAGCATTTT,CASSESGDNQPQHF
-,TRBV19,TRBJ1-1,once,TGTGCCAGTAGTATGAGCGACGGAGAAGCTTTCTTT,CASSMSDGEAFF
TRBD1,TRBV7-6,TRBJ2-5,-,TGTGCCAGCAGCTCGGGACAGTCAAGGGAGACCCAGTACTTC,CASSSGQSRETQYF
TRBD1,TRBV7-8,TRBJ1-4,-,TGTGCCAGCAGCTTGGCCAGGGGGCTATCTAATGAAAAACTGTTTTTT,CASSLARGLSNEKLFF
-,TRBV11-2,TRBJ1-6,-,TGTGCCAGCAGCTTATTGCGGGCCGCTTCACCCCTCCACTTT,CASSLLRAASPLHF
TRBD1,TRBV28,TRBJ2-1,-,TGTGCCAGCAGTCTTACTCCGGGACAGGGGTACAATGAGCAGTTCTTC,CASSLTPGQGYNEQFF
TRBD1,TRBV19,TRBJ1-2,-,TGTGCCAGTAGTATAGGGACAGGGGTCTCTGGCTACACCTTC,CASSIGTGVSGYTF
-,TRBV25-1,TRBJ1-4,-,TGTGCCAGCAGTGATCCCCGTCGCGCAACTAATGAAAAACTGTTTTTT,CASSDPRRATNEKLFF
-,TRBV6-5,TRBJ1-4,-,TGTGCCAGCAGTTCCCCCCCGGGTGCTGAAAAACTGTTTTTT,CASSSPPGAEKLFF
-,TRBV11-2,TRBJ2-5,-,TGTGCCAGCAGCTTCCCCGGGGAGACCCAGTACTTC,CASSFPGETQYF
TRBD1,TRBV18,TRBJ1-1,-,TGTGCCAGCTCGGCAGGGGGCGCGGGGAACACTGAAGCTTTCTTT,CASSAGGAGNTEAFF
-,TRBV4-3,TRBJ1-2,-,TGCGCCAGCAGCCGGAGAGAGGCGCACTATGGCTACACCTTC,CASSRREAHYGYTF
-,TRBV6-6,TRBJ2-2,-,TGTGCCAGCCTGACAGGCACCGGGGAGCTGTTTTTT,CASLTGTGELFF
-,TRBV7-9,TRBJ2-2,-,TGTGCCAGCAGCGCCACTAAAAACGGGGAGCTGTTTTTT,CASSATKNGELFF
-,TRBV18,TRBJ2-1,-,TGTGCCAGCTCCCTGGCCAATGAGCAGTTCTTC,CASSLANEQFF
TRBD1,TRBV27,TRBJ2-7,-,TGTGCCAGCAGTCCGACCGGACAGGGGAGGAACTACGAGCAGTACTTC,CASSPTGQGRNYEQYF
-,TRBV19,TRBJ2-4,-,TGTGCCAGTAGTATCCCTGTCAGAGCCAAAAACATTCAGTACTTC,CASSIPVRAKNIQYF
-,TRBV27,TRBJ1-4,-,TGTGCCAGCAGTTTAGGTAGCCGACAGTATGCAACTAATGAAAAACTGTTTTTT,CASSLGSRQYATNEKLFF
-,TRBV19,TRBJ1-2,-,TGTGCCAGTAGTATATTCTGGCAGAACAGCTATGGCTACACCTTC,CASSIFWQNSYGYTF
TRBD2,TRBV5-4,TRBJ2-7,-,TGTGCCAGCAGCCGTGCCAGCGGGGATACCTACGAGCAGTACTTC,CASSRASGDTYEQYF
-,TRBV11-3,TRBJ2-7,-,TGTGCCAGCAGACAACAGGACTACGAGCAGTACTTC,CASRQQDYEQYF
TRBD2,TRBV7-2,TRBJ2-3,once,TGTGCCAGCAGCTTACCTAGCGGGATCCCTAGCACAGATACGCAGTATTTT,CASSLPSGIPSTDTQYF
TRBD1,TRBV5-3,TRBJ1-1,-,TGTGCCAGAAGCCGGACAGGGACTGAAGCTTTCTTT,CARSRTGTEAFF
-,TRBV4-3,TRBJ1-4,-,TGCGCCAGCAGCCAAGATTCGGGAGTAGGCGAAAAACTGTTTTTT,CASSQDSGVGEKLFF
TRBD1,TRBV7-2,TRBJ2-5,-,TGTGCCAGCAGCTTAGCCGGGACAGCAGAAGAGACCCAGTACTTC,CASSLAGTAEETQYF
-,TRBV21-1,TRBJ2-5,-,TGTGCCAGCAGCAAGCCCCTAGCGGGAGCCCTGAATCCCCCAAAAGAGACCCAGTACTTC,CASSKPLAGALNPPKETQYF
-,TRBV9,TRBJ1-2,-,TGTGCCAGCGCCCACCGTTGGGCGGGGACCTATGGCTACACCTTC,CASAHRWAGTYGYTF